This T cell receptor (beta chain) was profiled in a study of blood T cell repertoires in COVID-19. Study background: In each case, the material was cDNA or gDNA derived from T cells, B-cell-depleted T cells, or PBMCs.

Original processing methods: Amplification of reference gene primers provided the estimated nucleated cell counts. This table comes from immunoSEQ multiplex PCR, and its TCRdb copy is limited to in-frame clones, with some not included. Clone size and V and J calls were adopted from that table, with D and trimming inferred from the DNA. There are some 200,000 clones in the sample; 87% occur only once, and about a tenth lies in the top ten. This clone has a handful of counts. Participants' own reports of clinical history determined their cohort assignment. The germline gives CDR1 MNHNY, CDR2 SVGAGI (reference sequence). The CDR3 contains 14 residues. Trimming pared 2 bases from V and 0 bases from J, leaving 8 bases between.

The sequenced material came from PBMCs or T cells enriched from blood (not recorded which). The receptor comes from a man aged 18-30 years with acute COVID-19. The rearrangement joins TRBV6-6 to TRBJ2-7, with D perhaps TRBD2 (5 bases). The CDR3 sequence: CASSYGESSYEQYF. CDR3 bases: TGTGCCAGCAGTTACGGGGAGAGCTCCTACGAGCAGTACTTC.